A selection of T cell receptor beta chains follows, all from one sample in a study of beta chain features in type 1 diabetes. The table came from immunoSEQ multiplex PCR; TCRdb's copy has only in-frame clones and leaves some out. The repertoire holds about 180,000 clones, with about 13% as singletons. The sequenced sample consisted of central memory CD4+ T cells from blood. All receptors come from a woman between 18 and 30 years old in good health. Both conserved end residues are part of each CDR3. D genes are given only for firm matches. A clone size is listed for some rows: how often the clone was seen (once, few, many), or a class if it is expanded.

V gene,J gene,clone size,D gene,CDR3 DNA,CDR3 protein
TRBV5-1,TRBJ2-3,few,TRBD2,TGCGCCAGCAGCCTTACTAGCGGGGGAACAGATACGCAGTATTTT,CASSLTSGGTDTQYF
TRBV7-2,TRBJ2-3,few,-,TGTGCCAGCAGCCCAACAGATACGCAGTATTTT,CASSPTDTQYF
TRBV27,TRBJ1-1,-,-,TGTGCCAGCAGTCCCTCGAACAGGGTCGGTCCTGAAGCTTTCTTT,CASSPSNRVGPEAFF
TRBV11-2,TRBJ1-2,-,TRBD1,TGTGCCAGCAGCGATCGGTCCGGGACAGGGGACGGCTACACCTTC,CASSDRSGTGDGYTF
TRBV4-3,TRBJ2-5,few,TRBD2,TGCGCCAGCAGCCAATCACTAGCGGTAGGGGAGACCCAGTACTTC,CASSQSLAVGETQYF
TRBV30,TRBJ1-5,-,-,TGTGCCTGGAGTGTGAAGCAGGGGTTACAGCCCCAGCATTTT,CAWSVKQGLQPQHF
TRBV9,TRBJ2-1,-,-,TGTGCCAGCAGCTCACGGGTGGTCGAGCAGTTCTTC,CASSSRVVEQFF
TRBV7-6,TRBJ1-1,-,TRBD1,TGTGCCAGCAGCTTAAGACAGGGTATGAACACTGAAGCTTTCTTT,CASSLRQGMNTEAFF
TRBV11-2,TRBJ2-1,-,TRBD2,TGTGCCAGCAGCTCTAACCTAGCGGGAGGGGGTGAGCAGTTCTTC,CASSSNLAGGGEQFF
TRBV27,TRBJ2-1,few,TRBD2,TGTGCCAGCAGTTTACGCGGGACTATATTCAATGAGCAGTTCTTC,CASSLRGTIFNEQFF
TRBV9,TRBJ1-1,few,-,TGTGCCAGCAGCCACCCGGGAGGAATGAACACTGAAGCTTTCTTT,CASSHPGGMNTEAFF
TRBV7-9,TRBJ2-5,-,TRBD2,TGTGCCAGCAGCTTCTCTAGCGGCCAAGAGACCCAGTACTTC,CASSFSSGQETQYF
TRBV7-2,TRBJ2-1,-,-,TGTGCCAGCAGCTTATCTTCAGGTGCAAATGAGCAGTTCTTC,CASSLSSGANEQFF
TRBV28,TRBJ1-1,few,-,TGTGCCAGCAGGGAGGGCACTGAAGCTTTCTTT,CASREGTEAFF
TRBV7-3,TRBJ1-2,-,TRBD1,TGTGCCAGCAGCTTAGGGACAGGGTCCCACTATGGCTACACCTTC,CASSLGTGSHYGYTF
TRBV2,TRBJ1-5,-,-,TGTGCCAGCAGAAGCCCCGGGATTAGCAATCAGCCCCAGCATTTT,CASRSPGISNQPQHF
TRBV29-1,TRBJ2-1,few,TRBD2,TGCAGCGTTGAGCGGGAGGTCGATGAGCAGTTCTTC,CSVEREVDEQFF
TRBV11-2,TRBJ2-7,few,-,TGTGCCAGCAGCTTAGATGGGACAACAAGGACCGAGCAGTACTTC,CASSLDGTTRTEQYF
TRBV29-1,TRBJ1-2,-,TRBD1,TGCAGCGTTGGCGACAGGGTAGAATATGGCTACACCTTC,CSVGDRVEYGYTF
TRBV29-1,TRBJ2-7,-,-,TGCAGCGTTGTGTGGTCCTACGAGCAGTACTTC,CSVVWSYEQYF
TRBV5-4,TRBJ2-1,few,TRBD2,TGTGCCAGCAGTTCAGGGACTAGCGGGACCTACAATGAGCAGTTCTTC,CASSSGTSGTYNEQFF
TRBV7-2,TRBJ1-5,-,-,TGTGCTGGGGGGGGGCTTAACAATCAGCCCCAGCATTTT,CAGGGLNNQPQHF
TRBV21-1,TRBJ2-2,-,-,TGTGCCAGCAGCACCGAGGGGGATCCCGGGGAGCTGTTTTTT,CASSTEGDPGELFF
TRBV21-1,TRBJ2-1,-,-,TGTGCCAGCAGCCACGTACTCAGGGGGCCCTACAATGAGCAGTTCTTC,CASSHVLRGPYNEQFF